This T cell receptor beta chain originates from a study of OX40 agonist ivuxolimab in advanced cancers. Points on this clone: Its specificity is unknown.

Findings and caveats of the study: Low normalized T-cell clonal expansion was additionally recorded for some nonresponders.

The assay was immunoSEQ multiplex PCR, and TCRdb's table has in-frame clones only and misses some. The table includes about 16,000 clones, approximately 92% detected once. Looked up from germline, CDR1 is MDHEN and CDR2 is SYDVKM. CDR3 length: 14 residues. With V trimmed by 6 bases and J by 6 bases, 6 bases remained unmatched. The material sequenced was CD4+ or CD8+ T cells sorted from blood, taken in a trial of the OX40 agonist ivuxolimab. This sequence was found in an adult with an advanced solid tumor such as melanoma, head and neck, liver or kidney cancer. The gene calls are TRBV28 and TRBJ2-1, with 9 bases identical to TRBD2. The CDR3 coding sequence is TGTGCCAGCAGCATAGCGGGAGTTAGCAATGAGCAGTTCTTC. Amino acids: CASSIAGVSNEQFF.